This T cell receptor beta chain derives from a study of response to subunit inactivated influenza vaccine. TCRdb ran MiXCR on the RT-PCR reads and lists one entry per CDR3 protein. The data show fewer than 400,000 distinct CDR3 sequences, with 21% seen just once and about 10% held by the top ten. V shed 2 bases and J shed 3 bases, with 12 bases lying between them. The CDR3 has 15 amino acids. Germline loops: CDR1 SGHRS, CDR2 YFSETQ. Whole-study findings and limits: New T cells are recruited in small numbers by each seasonal influenza vaccination, according to the authors' suggestion.

This clonotype was seen more than once but under ten times. Its antigen remains unknown. Sample: PBMCs from blood, taken about 20 months after vaccination. This clonotype originated in a man between 50 and 75 years old who received an inactivated influenza vaccine. This chain connects TRBV5-1 to TRBJ1-5; tentative D call: TRBD1 (6 bases). CDR3 sequence (DNA): TGCGCCAGCAGCTTAGGAGGGGGGGCCAATCAGCCCCAGCATTTT. Translated, it gives CASSLGGGANQPQHF. Together with reference TRBV5-1 and TRBJ1-5, the CDR3 gives the full variable domain: KAGVTQTPRYLIKTRGQQVTLSCSPISGHRSVSWYQQTPGQGLQFLFEYFSETQRNKGNFPGRFSGRQFSNSRSEMNVSTLELGDSALYLCASSLGGGANQPQHFGDGTRLSIL.